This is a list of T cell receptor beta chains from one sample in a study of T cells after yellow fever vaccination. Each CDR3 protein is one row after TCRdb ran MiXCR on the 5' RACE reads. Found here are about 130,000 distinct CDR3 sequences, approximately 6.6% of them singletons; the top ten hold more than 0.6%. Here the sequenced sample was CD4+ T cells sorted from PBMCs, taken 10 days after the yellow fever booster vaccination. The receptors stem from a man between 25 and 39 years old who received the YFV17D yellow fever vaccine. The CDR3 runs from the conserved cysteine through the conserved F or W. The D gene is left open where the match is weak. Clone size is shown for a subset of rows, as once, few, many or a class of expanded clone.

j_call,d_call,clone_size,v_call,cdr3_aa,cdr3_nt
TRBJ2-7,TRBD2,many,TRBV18,CASSPPGLGGYEQYF,TGTGCCAGCTCACCTCCGGGACTAGGGGGATACGAGCAGTACTTC
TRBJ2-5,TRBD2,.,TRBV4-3,CASSQDVPSGKETQYF,TGCGCCAGCAGCCAAGACGTGCCTAGCGGAAAAGAGACCCAGTACTTC
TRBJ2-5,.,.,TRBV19,CASSIGGRGQETQYF,TGTGCCAGTAGTATTGGCGGCCGGGGTCAAGAGACCCAGTACTTC
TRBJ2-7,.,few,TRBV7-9,CASSLGGRTSF,TGTGCCAGCAGCTTAGGCGGGCGTACGTCCTTC
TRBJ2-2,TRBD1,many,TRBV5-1,CASSQGQYTGELFF,TGCGCCAGCAGCCAGGGACAGTACACCGGGGAGCTGTTTTTT
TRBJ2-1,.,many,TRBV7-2,CASNKGVVNEQFF,TGTGCCAGCAACAAGGGGGTGGTCAATGAGCAGTTCTTC
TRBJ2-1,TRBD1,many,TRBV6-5,CASQHDGTAQFF,TGTGCCAGTCAACACGATGGGACAGCGCAGTTCTTC
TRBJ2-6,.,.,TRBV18,CASSPGQPGANVLTF,TGTGCCAGCTCCCCAGGGCAGCCTGGGGCCAACGTCCTGACTTTC
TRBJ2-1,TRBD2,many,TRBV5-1,CASSLLLAVSYNEQFF,TGCGCCAGCAGCTTGCTGCTAGCGGTGTCCTACAATGAGCAGTTCTTC
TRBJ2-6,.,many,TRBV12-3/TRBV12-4,CASSLSGVGANVLTF,TGTGCCAGCAGTTTATCCGGGGTTGGGGCCAACGTCCTGACTTTC
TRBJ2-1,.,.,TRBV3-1,CASSQDLFLAGVPNEQFF,TGTGCCAGCAGCCAAGATTTGTTCCTAGCCGGAGTCCCCAATGAGCAGTTCTTC
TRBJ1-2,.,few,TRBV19,CASSTVQSGYTF,TGTGCCAGTAGTACCGTCCAGAGTGGCTACACCTTC
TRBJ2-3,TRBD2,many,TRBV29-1,CSVVLSGRATDTQYF,TGCAGCGTAGTACTTAGCGGGAGGGCCACAGATACGCAGTATTTT